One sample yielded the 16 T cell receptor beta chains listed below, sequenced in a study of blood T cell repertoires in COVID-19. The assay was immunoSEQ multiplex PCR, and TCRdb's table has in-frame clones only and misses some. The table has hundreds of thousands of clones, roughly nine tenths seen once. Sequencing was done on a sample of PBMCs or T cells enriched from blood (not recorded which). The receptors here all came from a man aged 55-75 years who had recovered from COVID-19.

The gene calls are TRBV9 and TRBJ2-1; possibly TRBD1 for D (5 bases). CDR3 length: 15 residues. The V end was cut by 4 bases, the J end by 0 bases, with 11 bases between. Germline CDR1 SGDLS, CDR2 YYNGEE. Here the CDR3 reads CASSQDISSYNEQFF. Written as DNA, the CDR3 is TGTGCCAGCAGCCAGGACATTAGCTCCTACAATGAGCAGTTCTTC.

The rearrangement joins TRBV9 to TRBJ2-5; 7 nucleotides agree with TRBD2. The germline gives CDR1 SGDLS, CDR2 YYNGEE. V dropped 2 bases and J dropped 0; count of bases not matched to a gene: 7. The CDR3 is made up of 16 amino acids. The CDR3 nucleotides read TGTGCCAGCAGCGTGACGAGCGGGGCCAACCAAGAGACCCAGTACTTC. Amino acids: CASSVTSGANQETQYF.

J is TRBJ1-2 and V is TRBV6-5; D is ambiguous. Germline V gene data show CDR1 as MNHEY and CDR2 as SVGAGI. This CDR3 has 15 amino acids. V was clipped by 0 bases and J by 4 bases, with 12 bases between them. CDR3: CASSYSSSLPYGYTF. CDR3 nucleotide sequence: TGTGCCAGCAGTTACTCGAGTTCCCTTCCCTATGGCTACACCTTC.

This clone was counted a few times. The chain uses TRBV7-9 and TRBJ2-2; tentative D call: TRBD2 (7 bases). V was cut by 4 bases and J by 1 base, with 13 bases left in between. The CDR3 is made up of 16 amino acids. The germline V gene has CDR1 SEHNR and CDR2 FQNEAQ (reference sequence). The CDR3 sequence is CASSSPRGQNTGELFF. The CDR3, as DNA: TGTGCCAGCAGCTCCCCGCGGGGGCAGAACACCGGGGAGCTGTTTTTT.

The CDR3 protein is CASSPPSTGPYEQYF. The CDR3 DNA follows: TGTGCCAGCTCACCACCGTCTACAGGCCCCTACGAGCAGTACTTC. V is TRBV18 and J is TRBJ2-7; D possibly corresponds to TRBD1 (5 bases). Germline loops: CDR1 KGHSH, CDR2 LQKENI. The CDR3 sequence is 15 residues long. V was clipped by 0 bases and J by 2 bases, with 11 bases between them.

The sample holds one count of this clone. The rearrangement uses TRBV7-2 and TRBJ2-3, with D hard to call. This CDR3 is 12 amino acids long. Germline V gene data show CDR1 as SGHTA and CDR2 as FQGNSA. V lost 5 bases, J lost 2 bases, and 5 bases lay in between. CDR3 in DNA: TGTGCCAGCAGCCCTTACACAGATACGCAGTATTTT. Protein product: CASSPYTDTQYF.

The CDR3 DNA sequence: TGTGCCAGCAGTCCTTCCGGGACAGGGCTAGACGAGCAGTACTTC. This encodes CASSPSGTGLDEQYF. This chain links TRBV9 with TRBJ2-7; TRBD1 aligns across 9 bases. CDR1 is SGDLS and CDR2 is YYNGEE in the germline V gene. This CDR3 is 15 amino acids long. With 5 bases clipped from V and 5 bases from J, the junction kept 11 bases outside the gene matches.

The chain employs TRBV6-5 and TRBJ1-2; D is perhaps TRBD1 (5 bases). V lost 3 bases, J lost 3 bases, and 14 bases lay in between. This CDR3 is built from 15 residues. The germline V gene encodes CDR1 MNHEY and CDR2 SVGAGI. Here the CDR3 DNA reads TGTGCCAGCAGTTATGGCGGGGGAGGTGACTATGGCTACACCTTC. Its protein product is CASSYGGGGDYGYTF.

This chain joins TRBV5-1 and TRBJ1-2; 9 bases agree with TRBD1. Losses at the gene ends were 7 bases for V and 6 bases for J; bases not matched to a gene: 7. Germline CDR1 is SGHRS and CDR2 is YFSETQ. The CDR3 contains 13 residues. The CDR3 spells CASETTGGNGYTF. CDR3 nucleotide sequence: TGCGCCAGCGAAACGACAGGGGGTAATGGCTACACCTTC.

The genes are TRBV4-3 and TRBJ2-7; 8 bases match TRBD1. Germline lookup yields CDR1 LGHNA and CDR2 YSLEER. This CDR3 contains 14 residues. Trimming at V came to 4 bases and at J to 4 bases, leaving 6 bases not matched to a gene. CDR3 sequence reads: CASSPRTGWYEQYF. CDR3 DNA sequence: TGCGCCAGCAGCCCGCGGACAGGGTGGTACGAGCAGTACTTC.

The CDR3 loop is CAWSDTRAFGTEAFF. The CDR3 DNA is TGTGCCTGGAGCGATACCCGAGCCTTTGGCACTGAAGCTTTCTTT. This rearrangement joins TRBV30 to TRBJ1-1; D remains unclear. CDR1 and CDR2 from the germline V gene are GTSNPN and SVGIG (reference sequence). There are 15 residues in the CDR3. V was trimmed by 3 bases and J by 4 bases, leaving 18 bases between them.

The chain's CDR3 is CASRPGQGYEQYF. The CDR3 coding sequence is TGTGCCAGCAGGCCTGGGCAGGGCTACGAGCAGTACTTC. The chain has TRBV27 and TRBJ2-7, with D tentatively TRBD1 (5 bases). With 6 bases removed from V and 3 bases from J, the gap between germline ends came to 12 bases. Germline CDR1 reads MNHEY; CDR2 reads SMNVEV (reference sequence). CDR3 length: 13 residues.

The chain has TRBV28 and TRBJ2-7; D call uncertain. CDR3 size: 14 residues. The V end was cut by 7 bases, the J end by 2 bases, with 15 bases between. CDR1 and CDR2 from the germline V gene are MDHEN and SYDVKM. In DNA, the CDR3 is TGTGCCAGCACCCTACAGAGAAACCCCTACGAGCAGTACTTC. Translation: CASTLQRNPYEQYF.

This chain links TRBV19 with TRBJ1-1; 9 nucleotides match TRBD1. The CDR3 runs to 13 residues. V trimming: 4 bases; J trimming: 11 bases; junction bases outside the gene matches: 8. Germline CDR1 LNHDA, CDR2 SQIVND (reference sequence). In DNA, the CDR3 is TGTGCCAGTAGTACCGGACAGGGGTTTGAGGCTTTCTTT. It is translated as CASSTGQGFEAFF.

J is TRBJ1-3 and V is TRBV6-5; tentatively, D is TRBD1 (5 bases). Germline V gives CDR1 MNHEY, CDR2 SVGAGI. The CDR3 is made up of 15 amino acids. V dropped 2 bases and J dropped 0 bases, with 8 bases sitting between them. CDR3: CASSYAGNSGNTIYF. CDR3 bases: TGTGCCAGCAGTTACGCAGGGAACTCTGGAAACACCATATATTTT.

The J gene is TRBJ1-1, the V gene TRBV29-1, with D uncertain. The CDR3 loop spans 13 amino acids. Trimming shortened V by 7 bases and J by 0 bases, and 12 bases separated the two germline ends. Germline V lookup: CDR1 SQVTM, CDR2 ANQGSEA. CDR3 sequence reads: CSATGNMNTEAFF. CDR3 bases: TGCAGCGCGACGGGGAACATGAACACTGAAGCTTTCTTT.